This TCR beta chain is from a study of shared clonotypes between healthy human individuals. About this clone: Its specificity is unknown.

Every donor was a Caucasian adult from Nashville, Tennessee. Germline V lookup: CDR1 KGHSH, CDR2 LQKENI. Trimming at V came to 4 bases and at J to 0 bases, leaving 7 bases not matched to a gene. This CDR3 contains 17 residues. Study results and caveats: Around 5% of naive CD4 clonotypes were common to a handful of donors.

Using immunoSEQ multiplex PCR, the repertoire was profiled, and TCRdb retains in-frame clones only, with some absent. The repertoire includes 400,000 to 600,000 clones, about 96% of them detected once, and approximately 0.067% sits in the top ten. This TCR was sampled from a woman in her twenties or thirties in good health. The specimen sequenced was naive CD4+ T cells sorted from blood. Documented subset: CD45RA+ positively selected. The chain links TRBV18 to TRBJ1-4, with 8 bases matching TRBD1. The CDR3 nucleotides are TGTGCCAGCTCACAAATGACAGGGGCAGCAACTAATGAAAAACTGTTTTTT. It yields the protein CASSQMTGAATNEKLFF.